This is a list of T cell receptor beta chains from one sample in a study of beta chain features in type 1 diabetes. The protocol was immunoSEQ multiplex PCR, while the TCRdb copy is restricted to in-frame clones and leaves out a portion. The sample has about 340,000 clones, approximately 13% seen once; the top ten hold nearly 0.015%. The sequenced sample consisted of naive CD4+ T cells from blood. All receptors derive from a woman younger than 35 with type 1 diabetes. CDR3s include the opening cysteine and the closing phenylalanine or tryptophan. The size entry is marked missing in some rows and otherwise reads once, few, many or a size class.

abundance: .
v_gene: TRBV19
CDR3aa: CASSILPRELRDTQYF

abundance: few
v_gene: TRBV18
CDR3aa: CASSPFDTQNTEAFF

abundance: few
v_gene: TRBV28
CDR3aa: CASSFETRGYTF

abundance: .
v_gene: TRBV5-6
CDR3aa: CASRPTGSTDTQYF

abundance: .
v_gene: TRBV7-3
CDR3aa: CASSLMQVAGGGNEQFF

abundance: .
v_gene: TRBV10-2
CDR3aa: CASIRDRGPYEQYF

abundance: few
v_gene: TRBV4-2
CDR3aa: CASSSTGISAYEQYF

abundance: .
v_gene: TRBV19
CDR3aa: CASSPGTGLGEQYF

abundance: .
v_gene: TRBV28
CDR3aa: CASRLPGLAGVEQYF

abundance: once
v_gene: TRBV6-5
CDR3aa: CASRPGTGNEKLFF

abundance: few
v_gene: TRBV11-2
CDR3aa: CASSLDSLYYNEQFF

abundance: .
v_gene: TRBV11-1
CDR3aa: CASSLVAGTYNEQFF

abundance: .
v_gene: TRBV12-5
CDR3aa: CASGPPSGYNEQFF

abundance: few
v_gene: TRBV9
CDR3aa: CASNPGTGWNEQFF

abundance: .
v_gene: TRBV7-8
CDR3aa: CASSFGQGNGYTF

abundance: few
v_gene: TRBV29-1
CDR3aa: CSAARWQGQETQYF

abundance: few
v_gene: TRBV18
CDR3aa: CASSRGLAGGTDTQYF

abundance: few
v_gene: TRBV28
CDR3aa: CASRRRSGRGYEQYF

abundance: few
v_gene: TRBV11-2
CDR3aa: CASSLAKPGHGKETQYF

abundance: few
v_gene: TRBV30
CDR3aa: CAWRGGETEAFF

abundance: few
v_gene: TRBV11-1
CDR3aa: CASSLQPQVPYEQYF

abundance: .
v_gene: TRBV7-9
CDR3aa: CASSQGTRTGSNEQFF

abundance: few
v_gene: TRBV27
CDR3aa: CASSELSTDTQYF

abundance: few
v_gene: TRBV7-2
CDR3aa: CASSLGSGETQYF

abundance: .
v_gene: TRBV4-1
CDR3aa: CASSQSGTGQETQYF

abundance: .
v_gene: TRBV6-6
CDR3aa: CASILAGGTGELFF

abundance: few
v_gene: TRBV6-6
CDR3aa: CASSLQAGGTEAFF

abundance: .
v_gene: TRBV30
CDR3aa: CAWSREAPYEQYF

abundance: few
v_gene: TRBV7-2
CDR3aa: CASSRTVDQPQHF

abundance: few
v_gene: TRBV4-2
CDR3aa: CASTRSEFNTGELFF